These T cell receptor beta chains were read from a single sample in a study of blood T cell repertoires in COVID-19. Repertoires were generated with immunoSEQ multiplex PCR, while TCRdb's copy carries only in-frame clones and drops some. Of 95,000 or so clones in the sample, more than 70% were seen once. Material: peripheral blood. The receptors here all came from a human donor in a cohort sampled during active COVID-19. Both conserved end residues are part of each CDR3. D genes are given only for firm matches.

>TRBJ1-4|TRBD1|TRBV2|14
TGTGCCACCGGATCAGGGGGAGTTGGGGAAAAACTGTTTTTT
CATGSGGVGEKLFF
>TRBJ1-6|NA|TRBV23-1|13
TGCGCCAGCAGGGGGGGGTGCGATTCACCCCTCCACTTT
CASRGGCDSPLHF
>TRBJ2-5|NA|TRBV7-8|14
TGTGCCAGCAGCTGGGGGACATTCCAAGAGACCCAGTACTTC
CASSWGTFQETQYF
>TRBJ2-5|NA|TRBV28|11
TGTGCCAGCAGCCCTCAAGAGACCCAGTACTTC
CASSPQETQYF
>TRBJ2-3|TRBD2|TRBV5-1|17
TGCGCCAGCAGCCCACCTTGGTCTAGCGGTTTCACAGATACGCAGTATTTT
CASSPPWSSGFTDTQYF
>TRBJ2-6|TRBD1|TRBV5-4|15
TGTGCCAGCAGCGTTGACAGGGCTGGGGCCAACGTCCTGACTTTC
CASSVDRAGANVLTF
>TRBJ1-4|NA|TRBV25-1|15
TGTGCCAGCAGCCACCCCACAGGGACTAATGAAAAACTGTTTTTT
CASSHPTGTNEKLFF
>TRBJ1-2|NA|TRBV7-6|13
TGTGCCAGCAGCCCCGACAGTAACTATGGCTACACCTTC
CASSPDSNYGYTF
>TRBJ1-2|TRBD1|TRBV18|13
TGTGCCAGCTCACCACTGCAGGGGGATGGCTACACCTTC
CASSPLQGDGYTF
>TRBJ2-7|NA|TRBV7-2|14
TGTGCCAGCAGCTTGGACAGCAATACCTACGAGCAGTACTTC
CASSLDSNTYEQYF
>TRBJ2-7|TRBD1|TRBV18|15
TGTGCCAGCTCACCAGGGACAGCAAGCTCCTACGAGCAGTACTTC
CASSPGTASSYEQYF
>TRBJ2-7|NA|TRBV7-9|16
TGTGCCAGCAGCTTAGGGCTCAGGGGAAGATCCTACGAGCAGTACTTC
CASSLGLRGRSYEQYF
>TRBJ1-5|NA|TRBV18|13
TGTGCCAGCTCACCTCCGGGTGATCAGCCCCAGCATTTT
CASSPPGDQPQHF
>TRBJ2-3|NA|TRBV6-2/TRBV6-3|15
TGTGCCAGCAGTTATGCTAGCCAAGGCACAGATACGCAGTATTTT
CASSYASQGTDTQYF
>TRBJ1-2|NA|TRBV12-3/TRBV12-4|12
TGTGCCAGCAGTCGACATCACTATGGCTACACCTTC
CASSRHHYGYTF
>TRBJ1-2|NA|TRBV4-3|16
TGCGCCAGCAGCCAAGATAGAACGGGCGGGGACTATGGCTACACCTTC
CASSQDRTGGDYGYTF
>TRBJ1-4|NA|TRBV19|15
TGTGCCAGTAGCCACAGGGAGTTCACTAATGAAAAACTGTTTTTT
CASSHREFTNEKLFF
>TRBJ1-5|TRBD1|TRBV28|17
TGTGCCAGCAGCCGCGAAGGATGGACAGGGGGCAATCAGCCCCAGCATTTT
CASSREGWTGGNQPQHF
>TRBJ1-3|NA|TRBV18|11
TGTGCCAGCTCACGGGAGAACCCCATATATTTT
CASSRENPIYF
>TRBJ1-2|NA|TRBV6-5|12
TGTGCCAGCAGGTGGGGCAACTATGGCTACACCTTC
CASRWGNYGYTF